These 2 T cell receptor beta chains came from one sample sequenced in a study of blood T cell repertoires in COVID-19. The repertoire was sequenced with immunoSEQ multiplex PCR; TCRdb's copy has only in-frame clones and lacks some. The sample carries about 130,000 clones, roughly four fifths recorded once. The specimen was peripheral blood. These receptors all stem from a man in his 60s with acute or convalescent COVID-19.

Here the CDR3 DNA reads TGTGCCTGGACCTTACCAGACAGGTTGAACACTGAAGCTTTCTTT. Protein sequence: CAWTLPDRLNTEAFF. The chain couples TRBV30 to TRBJ1-1; D may be TRBD1 (6 bases). The CDR3 spans 15 residues. Germline V gene lookup returns CDR1 GTSNPN and CDR2 SVGIG (reference sequence). V was trimmed by 4 bases and J by 0 bases, leaving 15 bases between them.

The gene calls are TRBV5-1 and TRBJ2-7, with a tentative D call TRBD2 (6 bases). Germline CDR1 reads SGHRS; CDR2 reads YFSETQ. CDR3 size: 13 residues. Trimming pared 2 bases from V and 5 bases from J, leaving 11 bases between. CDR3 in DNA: TGCGCCAGCAGCTTCCCGGGAGTGAACGAGCAGTACTTC. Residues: CASSFPGVNEQYF.